This T cell receptor beta chain is from a study of spatial heterogeneity in lung cancer. Documented time point: sample taken at primary tumor resection. Tumor, nontumor lung or frozen PBMC supplied whole RNA, sequenced without sorting. Germline trimming cut 4 bases from V and 4 bases from J; bases unmatched to any gene: 13. Germline V CDR1 and CDR2: ENHRY, SYGVKD. The CDR3 is 17 amino acids. MiXCR was run by TCRdb on the 5' RACE reads, yielding one entry per CDR3 protein. The sample contains 6,000 to 9,500 distinct CDR3 sequences, more than 4.5% of which appear only once. This clonotype was observed at least ten times.

The chain has TRBV10-3 and TRBJ2-5, with TRBD2 matching over 9 bases. This sample comprised PBMCs, obtained at surgery. The source is a male donor with early-stage non-small cell lung cancer. The CDR3 region is CAISGARRGGATETQYF. Written as DNA, the CDR3 is TGTGCCATCAGTGGAGCTCGTCGCGGGGGGGCCACAGAGACCCAGTACTTC.